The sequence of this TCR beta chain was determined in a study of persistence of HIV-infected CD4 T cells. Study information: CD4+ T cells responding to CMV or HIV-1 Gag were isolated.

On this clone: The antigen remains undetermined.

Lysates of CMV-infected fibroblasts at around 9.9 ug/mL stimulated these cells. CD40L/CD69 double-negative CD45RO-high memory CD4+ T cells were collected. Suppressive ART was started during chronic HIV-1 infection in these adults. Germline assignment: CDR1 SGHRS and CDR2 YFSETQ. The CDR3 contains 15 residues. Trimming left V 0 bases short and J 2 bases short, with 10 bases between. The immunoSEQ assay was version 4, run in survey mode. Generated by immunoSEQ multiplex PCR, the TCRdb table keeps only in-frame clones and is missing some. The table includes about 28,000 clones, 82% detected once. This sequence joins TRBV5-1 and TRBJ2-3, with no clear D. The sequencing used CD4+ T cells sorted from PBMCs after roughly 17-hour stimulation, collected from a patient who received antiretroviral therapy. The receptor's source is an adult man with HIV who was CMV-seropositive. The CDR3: CASSLVRAHTDTQYF. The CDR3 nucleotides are TGCGCCAGCAGCTTGGTACGAGCGCACACAGATACGCAGTATTTT.